This TCR beta chain was observed in a study of blood T cell repertoires in COVID-19. Study at large: Material from acute and convalescent COVID-19 was sourced from the United States, Italy and Spain. Sample material is recorded as cDNA or gDNA derived from T cells, B-cell-depleted T cells, or PBMCs.

This clone occurred once. In the original analysis: Amplification of reference gene primers was used by the study to estimate nucleated cell counts. Using immunoSEQ multiplex PCR, the repertoire was profiled, and TCRdb retains in-frame clones only, with some absent. The V and J calls and the clone size are those of that table, but D and trimming were determined from the DNA. The sample yields around 100,000 clones, around 84% seen once. J gave up 4 bases and V 5 bases, and 6 bases lay outside the gene matches. The CDR3 covers 15 residues. Per the germline V gene, CDR1 is SGHVS and CDR2 is FQNEAQ. The source material was peripheral blood. The V gene is TRBV7-8, the J gene TRBJ2-2; 8 nucleotides line up with TRBD2. This receptor was identified in a man aged 40-49 years with acute or convalescent COVID-19. The CDR3 DNA reads as TGTGCCAGCAGCCCCTGGGCGGGGGGCACCGGGGAGCTGTTTTTT. This sequence encodes CASSPWAGGTGELFF.